What follows describes a single T cell receptor (beta chain). Per the study methods: Reference gene primer amplification gave nucleated cell count estimates. TCRdb's copy holds only in-frame clones and misses some; the assay was immunoSEQ multiplex PCR. That table supplies the V and J calls and clone size; D and trimming were determined from the DNA. The sample holds about 26,000 clones, around 90% seen once. This sample was taken from a study of blood T cell repertoires in COVID-19. Study context: Acute-phase and convalescent COVID-19 samples originated in the United States, Italy and Spain.

CDR1 is MNHNY, CDR2 SVGAGI, per germline (reference sequence). The ends lost 7 bases at V and 0 bases at J; junction bases unmatched: 2. This CDR3 spans 14 amino acids. V usage is TRBV6-6 and J usage is TRBJ1-5; 8 bases map to TRBD1. The sequence derives from a human donor in a cohort sampled during active COVID-19. The donor label of this sample is uncertain. The material sequenced was peripheral blood. The CDR3 sequence is CASNDRGSNQPQHF. The CDR3 DNA reads TGTGCCAGCAACGACAGGGGTAGCAATCAGCCCCAGCATTTT.